The sequence of this TCR beta chain was determined in a study of lung T cells in sarcoidosis with Löfgren's syndrome. On this clonotype: Antigen: not known. A much larger clone lies one base from this, so it may be a read error.

Study conclusions and caveats: Multiple Löfgren's syndrome patients reportedly shared TRAV12-1 and TRBV2 CDR3 motifs, suggesting public CD4+ TCRs. Versus controls, Löfgren's syndrome patients reportedly showed TRAV12-1 and TRBV2 as most expanded. Recognition of an unidentified sarcoidosis antigen was only suggested.

V shed 5 bases and J shed 5 bases, with 6 bases lying between them. This CDR3 spans 11 amino acids. Germline V gene data show CDR1 as DFQATT and CDR2 as SNEGSKA (reference sequence). One entry per CDR3 protein results from TCRdb running MiXCR on the reads. Seen here are 55,000 to 80,000 distinct CDR3 sequences, 20% to 25% observed once, and the top ten hold less than 2.5%. The chain uses TRBV20-1 and TRBJ1-4; no firm D call. Sample: CD4+ T cells from PBMCs. The source of this sequence is a human donor with sarcoidosis (Löfgren's syndrome or another form), or a control subject (not recorded which). This CDR3 reads CSAWRNEKLFF. CDR3 DNA: TGCAGTGCTTGGCGGAATGAAAAACTGTTTTTT.